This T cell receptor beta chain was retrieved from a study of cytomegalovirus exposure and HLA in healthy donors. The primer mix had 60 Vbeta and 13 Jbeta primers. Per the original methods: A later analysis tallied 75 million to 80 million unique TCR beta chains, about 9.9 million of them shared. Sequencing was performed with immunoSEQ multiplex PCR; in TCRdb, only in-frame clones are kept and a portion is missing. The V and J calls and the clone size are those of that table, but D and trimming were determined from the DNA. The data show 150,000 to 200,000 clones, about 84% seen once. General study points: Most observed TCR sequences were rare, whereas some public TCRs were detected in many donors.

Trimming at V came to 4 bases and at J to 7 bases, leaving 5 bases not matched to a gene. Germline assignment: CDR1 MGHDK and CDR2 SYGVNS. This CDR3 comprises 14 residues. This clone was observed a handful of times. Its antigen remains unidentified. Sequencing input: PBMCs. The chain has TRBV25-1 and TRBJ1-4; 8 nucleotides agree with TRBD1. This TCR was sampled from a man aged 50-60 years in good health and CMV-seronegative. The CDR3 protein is CASSAGGEVEKLFF. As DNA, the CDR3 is TGTGCCAGCAGTGCAGGGGGCGAGGTTGAAAAACTGTTTTTT.